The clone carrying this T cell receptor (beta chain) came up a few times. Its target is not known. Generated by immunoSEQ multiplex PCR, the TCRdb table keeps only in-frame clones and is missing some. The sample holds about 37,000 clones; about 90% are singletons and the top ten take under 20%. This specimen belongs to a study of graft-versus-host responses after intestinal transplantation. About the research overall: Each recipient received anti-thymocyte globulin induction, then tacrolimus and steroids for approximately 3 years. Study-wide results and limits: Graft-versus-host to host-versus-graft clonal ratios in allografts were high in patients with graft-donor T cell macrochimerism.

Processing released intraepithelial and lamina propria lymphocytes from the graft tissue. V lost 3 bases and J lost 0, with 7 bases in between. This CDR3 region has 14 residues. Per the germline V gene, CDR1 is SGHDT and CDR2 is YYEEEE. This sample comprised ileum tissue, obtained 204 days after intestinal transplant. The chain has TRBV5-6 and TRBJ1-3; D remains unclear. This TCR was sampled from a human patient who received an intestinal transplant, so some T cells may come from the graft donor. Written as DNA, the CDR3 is TGTGCCAGCAGCTCACTGTCCTCTGGAAACACCATATATTTT. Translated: CASSSLSSGNTIYF.